The 10 T cell receptor beta chains reported below all come from one sample, sequenced in a study of beta chain features in type 1 diabetes. Study-level findings and limits: Within each of all four CD4+ subsets, Type 1 diabetes patients had TCRB CDR3s that were moderately but significantly shorter.

As every portion of the isolated RNA was reverse transcribed, the sequencing read expressed TCRB transcripts. Libraries were prepared by immunoSEQ multiplex PCR; TCRdb keeps only in-frame clonotypes and omits some of them. The sample shows 150,000 to 200,000 clones, about 9% of them seen only once. No cognate antigen is known for these TCRs. The specimen was central memory CD4+ T cells from blood. The receptors here all came from a woman aged 30 to 39 with type 1 diabetes.

This clone showed up just a few times. The V and J genes are TRBV6-5 and TRBJ2-3, with 8 bases that match TRBD2. Germline loops: CDR1 MNHEY, CDR2 SVGAGI. Trimming removed 6 bases from V and 1 base from J; junction bases left unmatched: 0. The CDR3 spans 13 residues. In DNA, the CDR3 is TGTGCCAGCAGGACTAGCGGCACAGATACGCAGTATTTT. Translating gives CASRTSGTDTQYF.

This chain joins TRBV18 and TRBJ2-3; 9 bases fit TRBD1. V dropped 8 bases and J dropped 4; count of bases not matched to a gene: 7. This CDR3 region has 14 residues. Germline V gene data show CDR1 as KGHSH and CDR2 as LQKENI. The CDR3 nucleotides read TGTGCCAGCAAACAGGGGGCTCGGTCAGATACGCAGTATTTT. This sequence encodes CASKQGARSDTQYF.

This clone was seen a handful of times. This chain connects TRBV11-3 to TRBJ1-1; D remains ambiguous. Germline V gene lookup returns CDR1 SGHNT and CDR2 YENEEA. Trimming stripped 5 bases from V and 8 bases from J, with 9 bases between. The CDR3 is 11 amino acids. CDR3 protein: CASSAKREAFF. The CDR3 DNA sequence: TGTGCCAGCAGCGCGAAGAGGGAAGCTTTCTTT.

The chain has TRBV7-3 and TRBJ2-3; 9 positions agree with TRBD1. The CDR3 consists of 16 residues. The trim removed 4 bases at V and 2 bases at J, leaving 7 bases unmatched. Germline V CDR1 and CDR2: SGHTA, FQGTGA. The CDR3 is CASSSRTGATTDTQYF. The CDR3, as DNA: TGTGCCAGCAGCTCACGGACAGGGGCGACCACAGATACGCAGTATTTT.

The V call is TRBV30, the J call TRBJ2-5; D is possibly TRBD2 (5 bases). Per the germline V gene, CDR1 is GTSNPN and CDR2 is SVGIG (reference sequence). There are 12 residues in the CDR3. Trimming cost V 3 bases and J 13 bases, with 18 bases left between them. The CDR3 is CAWRGEGAAPYF. CDR3 sequence (DNA): TGTGCCTGGAGGGGCGAGGGAGCGGCCCCGTACTTC.

The chain is built from TRBV9 and TRBJ2-1; 10 bases agree with TRBD1. Losses at the gene ends were 3 bases for V and 2 bases for J; bases not matched to a gene: 11. CDR1 and CDR2 (germline): SGDLS, YYNGEE. The CDR3 length is 18 residues. CDR3 bases: TGTGCCAGCAGCGAACGTCCCGGGACAGGGGACGCCTACAATGAGCAGTTCTTC. Translated: CASSERPGTGDAYNEQFF.

DNA for the CDR3: TGTGCCAGCAGCTTGGGACAGGGAAACGTCCTGACTTTC. It specifies CASSLGQGNVLTF. The V call is TRBV7-9, the J call TRBJ2-6; the match to TRBD1 covers 9 bases. CDR3 length equals 13 residues. Germline-derived CDR1 and CDR2 are SEHNR and FQNEAQ (reference sequence). Trimming at V came to 3 bases and at J to 10 bases, leaving 1 base not matched to a gene.

J is TRBJ2-7 and V is TRBV11-2; 8 bases align to TRBD2. Losses at the gene ends were 5 bases for V and 1 base for J; bases not matched to a gene: 16. This CDR3 has 18 residues. Germline values: CDR1 SGHAT, CDR2 FQNNGV. CDR3 residues: CASSLNPSSGSRSYEQYF. For the CDR3, the DNA is TGTGCCAGCAGCCTAAACCCGTCAAGCGGGAGTAGGTCCTACGAGCAGTACTTC. The full variable domain, rest sourced from reference TRBV11-2 and TRBJ2-7, is EAGVAQSPRYKIIEKRQSVAFWCNPISGHATLYWYQQILGQGPKLLIQFQNNGVVDDSQLPKDRFSAERLKGVDSTLKIQPAKLEDSAVYLCASSLNPSSGSRSYEQYFGPGTRLTVT.

This clone was recorded a few times. The rearrangement joins TRBV6-1 to TRBJ1-2; TRBD1 might be the D (6 bases). This CDR3 has 15 amino acids. Germline V gene lookup returns CDR1 MNHNS and CDR2 SASEGT. Deletions cut 2 bases from V and 4 bases from J, with 14 bases between. This CDR3 is CASSESPGEAYGYTF. As DNA, the CDR3 is TGTGCCAGCAGTGAATCGCCAGGGGAAGCCTATGGCTACACCTTC.

This clone was detected only a few times. V and J are TRBV4-2 and TRBJ2-2, with TRBD2 as a possible D gene (6 bases). This CDR3 contains 16 residues. Germline V lookup: CDR1 LGHNA, CDR2 YNFKEQ. Trimming stripped 0 bases from V and 4 bases from J, with 12 bases between. CDR3 region: CASSQDLGRGTGELFF. CDR3 DNA: TGTGCCAGCAGCCAAGATCTGGGGCGGGGCACCGGGGAGCTGTTTTTT.